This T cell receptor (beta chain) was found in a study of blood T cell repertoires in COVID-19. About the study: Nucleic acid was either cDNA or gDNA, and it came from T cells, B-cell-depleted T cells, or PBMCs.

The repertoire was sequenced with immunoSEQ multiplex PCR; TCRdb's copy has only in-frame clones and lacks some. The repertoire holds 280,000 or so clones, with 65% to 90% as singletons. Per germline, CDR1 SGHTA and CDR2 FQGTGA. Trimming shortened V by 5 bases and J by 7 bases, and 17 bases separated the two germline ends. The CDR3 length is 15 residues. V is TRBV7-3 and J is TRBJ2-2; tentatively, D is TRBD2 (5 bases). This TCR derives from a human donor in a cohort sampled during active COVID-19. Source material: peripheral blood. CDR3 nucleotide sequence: TGTGCCAGCAGCCCGAACGGCCGGGAAGGCGGGGAGCTGTTTTTT. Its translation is CASSPNGREGGELFF.